Listed below are T cell receptor beta chains from one sample, sequenced in a study of patients and donors after allogeneic stem cell transplantation. TCRdb fed the RT-PCR reads into MiXCR, producing one record per CDR3 protein. This table holds about 960,000 distinct CDR3 sequences, about a sixth found once. Sequenced: blood, either unsorted or a sorted T cell fraction (not recorded which). The receptors were gathered from a human donor who was either an allogeneic HSCT recipient or a stem cell or donor lymphocyte infusion donor (not recorded which). It is not recorded whose cells these are; they may come from a transplant donor. CDR3s include the opening cysteine and the closing phenylalanine or tryptophan. The D gene is left open where the match is weak. Size values are once, few and many counts, or a class for expanded clones, and some rows have none.

j_call d_call cdr3_length clone_size v_call cdr3_nt cdr3_aa
TRBJ2-7 TRBD2 15 . TRBV9 TGTGCCAGCAGCAGAGCTAGCGGGATTTCTTACGAGCAGTACTTC CASSRASGISYEQYF
TRBJ2-6 . 16 . TRBV29-1 TGCAGCGTTGGGGCCCGGGCGGGCTCTGGGGCCAACGTCCTGACTTTC CSVGARAGSGANVLTF
TRBJ2-7 . 14 . TRBV18 TGTGCCAGCTCACCACCGGACCAGGCCTACGAGCAGTACTTC CASSPPDQAYEQYF
TRBJ2-2 TRBD1 16 few TRBV27 TGTGCCAGCAGTCGATACAGGGGGCAGAGCACCGGGGAGCTGTTTTTT CASSRYRGQSTGELFF
TRBJ2-1 TRBD1 15 many TRBV6-1 TGTGCCAGCAGCCAGGGACAGTGGTCCTACAATGAGCAGTTCTTC CASSQGQWSYNEQFF
TRBJ1-2 TRBD1 16 few TRBV4-2 TGTGCCAGCAGCCAAGAAGGGACAGGGGATAACTATGGCTACACCTTC CASSQEGTGDNYGYTF
TRBJ2-7 . 9 few TRBV24-1 TGTGCCACCACGGAGAAGGAGTACTTC CATTEKEYF
TRBJ2-7 TRBD1 15 few TRBV20-1 TGCAGTGCTAGATCTTCCGGGACAGGGGGCAACGAGCAGTACTTC CSARSSGTGGNEQYF
TRBJ1-2 . 12 many TRBV12-3/TRBV12-4 TGTGCCAGCAGTACCGACAGTTATGGCTACACCTTC CASSTDSYGYTF
TRBJ1-2 . 17 few TRBV30 TGTGCCTGGAGTGGGAAGCTAACTATGGCTCGGGTCTATGGCTACACCTTC CAWSGKLTMARVYGYTF
TRBJ1-1 . 13 . TRBV27 TGTGCCATTGGGGGGGGACTGAACACTGAAGCTTTCTTT CAIGGGLNTEAFF
TRBJ1-4 TRBD1 14 few TRBV30 TGTGCCTGGAGCGGAGGACAGGAAACGGGAAAACTGTTTTTT CAWSGGQETGKLFF
TRBJ2-5 TRBD2 14 . TRBV6-1 TGTGCCAGCAACGCGGGGCAGCGGGGAGAGACCCAGTACTTC CASNAGQRGETQYF
TRBJ1-1 . 15 few TRBV20-1 TGCAGTGCTAGACAGGGGTCCGGGTTGAACACTGAAGCTTTCTTT CSARQGSGLNTEAFF
TRBJ2-2 . 16 few TRBV6-2/TRBV6-3 TGTGCCAGCAGTTACGGGCAGGGCAAGAACACCGGGGAGCTGTTTTTT CASSYGQGKNTGELFF
TRBJ1-3 . 14 . TRBV5-1 TGCGCCAGCAGCTTGGCCAGTCCTGGAAACACCATATATTTT CASSLASPGNTIYF
TRBJ2-3 TRBD1 16 . TRBV10-3 TGTGCCATCAGTGCGAACAGGGGAGCGGGCACAGATACGCAGTATTTT CAISANRGAGTDTQYF
TRBJ1-1 . 15 once TRBV29-1 TGCAGCGTTATGGGGGAGACTTGGATGAACACTGAAGCTTTCTTT CSVMGETWMNTEAFF
TRBJ2-3 . 14 . TRBV7-8 TGTGCCAGCAGCTTAACTGAGAGCACAGATACGCAGTATTTT CASSLTESTDTQYF
TRBJ1-2 TRBD1 15 few TRBV9 TGTGCCAGCAGCACCTCCGGGACAGGGGAGGCTGGCTACACCTTC CASSTSGTGEAGYTF
TRBJ2-7 . 15 . TRBV5-5 TGTGCCAGCAGCTTGTCGATAGCGGAGACTTACGAGCAGTACTTC CASSLSIAETYEQYF
TRBJ1-1 . 13 . TRBV10-3 TGTGCCATCAGTGAGTCAGAGGGGACCGAAGCTTTCTTT CAISESEGTEAFF
TRBJ2-7 TRBD1 14 . TRBV5-1 TGCGCCAGCAGCATAGGGGACAGGGGGCGCGAGCAGTACTTC CASSIGDRGREQYF
TRBJ2-3 . 14 few TRBV29-1 TGCAGCGCCTCTGGGGGTGACCAGCGCAGTACGCAGTATTTT CSASGGDQRSTQYF
TRBJ1-4 TRBD1 15 . TRBV7-9 TGTGCCAGCAGCTACAGACAGGGGGTCAGTGAAAAACTGTTTTTT CASSYRQGVSEKLFF
TRBJ2-3 TRBD2 16 . TRBV20-1 TGCACCGGCAGGCGGGGGGGATTTGGGGTCACAGATACGCAGTATTTT CTGRRGGFGVTDTQYF
TRBJ2-5 TRBD1 15 . TRBV6-1 TGTGCCAGCAGGCTGGGGACAGGGGGTCGAGAGACCCAGTACTTC CASRLGTGGRETQYF
TRBJ1-2 TRBD1 12 . TRBV28 TGTGCCAGCATGGGGACAGGGGAAGGCTACACCTTC CASMGTGEGYTF
TRBJ1-5 . 15 few TRBV15 TGTGCCACCAGCAGTTCCCATTTAGGCAATCAGCCCCAGCATTTT CATSSSHLGNQPQHF
TRBJ1-1 . 11 few TRBV20-1 TGCACCCAGGGGTGGAACACTGAAGCTTTCTTT CTQGWNTEAFF
TRBJ2-2 . 15 once TRBV14 TGTGCCAGCAGCCAAGAGATCACGGACGCCGGGGAGCTGTTTTTT CASSQEITDAGELFF
TRBJ2-3 TRBD1 19 few TRBV11-2 TGTGCCAGCATCCAAGAAGGGGACAGCCCTATGTCTAGCACAGATACGCAGTATTTT CASIQEGDSPMSSTDTQYF
TRBJ1-1 TRBD1 14 few TRBV6-2/TRBV6-3 TGTGCCAGCAGTTACGACAGGGGGCTGGGTGAAGCTTTCTTT CASSYDRGLGEAFF
TRBJ2-3 . 15 . TRBV7-2 TGTGCCAGCAGCTTAGAGCAGGGGCCGCCAGATACGCAGTATTTT CASSLEQGPPDTQYF
TRBJ1-4 . 15 . TRBV7-6 TGTGCCAGCAGCTTAGGAACCCAGGGCGGTGAAAAACTGTTTTTT CASSLGTQGGEKLFF
TRBJ2-3 . 17 . TRBV7-8 TGTGCCAGCAGCTTAGCGCTGGGGGGACTGAGCACAGATACGCAGTATTTT CASSLALGGLSTDTQYF
TRBJ2-7 . 15 few TRBV7-8 TGTGCCAGCAGCCCCCGGGGGCCGATTAACTACGAGCAGTACTTC CASSPRGPINYEQYF
TRBJ1-1 . 14 . TRBV27 TGTGCCAGCAGTTTCCTACTAGAACGGAAGGAAGCTTTCTTT CASSFLLERKEAFF
TRBJ2-3 TRBD1 16 . TRBV12-3/TRBV12-4 TGTGCCAGCAGTAAAACAGGGGGCTTGGATACAGATACGCAGTATTTT CASSKTGGLDTDTQYF
TRBJ2-5 . 15 . TRBV18 TGTGCCAGCTCACCCGGAACAGGGAAGGGTCAGACCCAGTACTTC CASSPGTGKGQTQYF
TRBJ2-1 . 14 . TRBV27 TGTGCCAGCAGCGGACAGAATAGGTGGAATGAGCAGTTCTTC CASSGQNRWNEQFF
TRBJ2-2 TRBD2 18 . TRBV20-1 TGCAGTGCTAGAGAAGGACTAGCGGTCCCCGTGGGAACCGGGGAGCTGTTTTTT CSAREGLAVPVGTGELFF
TRBJ2-7 . 18 few TRBV12-1 TGTGCCAGCAGCTCCAACGTACTAGCGGGAGGGCCGCGGTACGAGCAGTACTTC CASSSNVLAGGPRYEQYF
TRBJ2-7 TRBD2 18 . TRBV6-5 TGTGCCAGCAGTTACTCGGGGACTAGCGGCCGGTTGTCCTACGAGCAGTACTTC CASSYSGTSGRLSYEQYF
TRBJ1-5 . 16 . TRBV6-2/TRBV6-3 TGTGCCAGCAGTTCCCCGGATAGCGGGAACAATCAGCCCCAGCATTTT CASSSPDSGNNQPQHF
TRBJ1-5 TRBD1 15 . TRBV10-3 TGTGCCATCAGCCCGGGACAGAGGGCGTCGGAGCCCCAGCATTTT CAISPGQRASEPQHF
TRBJ2-3 . 12 few TRBV5-1 TGCGCCAGCAGCCCCGAGATAGATACGCAGTATTTT CASSPEIDTQYF
TRBJ2-7 . 14 . TRBV14 TGTGCCAGCAGCCACGGGAACGGTAACTACGAGCAGTACTTC CASSHGNGNYEQYF
TRBJ2-4 . 16 . TRBV7-2 TGTGCCAGCAGCTTAGCTTCTAGTATTAGCAAAAACATTCAGTACTTC CASSLASSISKNIQYF
TRBJ2-7 . 14 . TRBV10-3 TGTGCCATCAGCACAGGGTTTAGCTCCTACGAGCAGTACTTC CAISTGFSSYEQYF
TRBJ1-2 . 14 few TRBV30 TGTGCCTGGAGTGTACAAGGTGTTAACTATGGCTACACCTTC CAWSVQGVNYGYTF
TRBJ2-3 TRBD2 12 . TRBV13 TGTGCCAGCAGGCCCGGGACTAGCGTTGAGTATTTT CASRPGTSVEYF
TRBJ1-1 TRBD1 17 few TRBV27 TGTGCCAGCAGGGAACTGACTGGGACAGGGGGGAACACTGAAGCTTTCTTT CASRELTGTGGNTEAFF
TRBJ1-2 . 15 many TRBV12-3/TRBV12-4 TGTGCCAGCAGGCTACGGGGGAAGAGGGACTATGGCTACACCTTC CASRLRGKRDYGYTF